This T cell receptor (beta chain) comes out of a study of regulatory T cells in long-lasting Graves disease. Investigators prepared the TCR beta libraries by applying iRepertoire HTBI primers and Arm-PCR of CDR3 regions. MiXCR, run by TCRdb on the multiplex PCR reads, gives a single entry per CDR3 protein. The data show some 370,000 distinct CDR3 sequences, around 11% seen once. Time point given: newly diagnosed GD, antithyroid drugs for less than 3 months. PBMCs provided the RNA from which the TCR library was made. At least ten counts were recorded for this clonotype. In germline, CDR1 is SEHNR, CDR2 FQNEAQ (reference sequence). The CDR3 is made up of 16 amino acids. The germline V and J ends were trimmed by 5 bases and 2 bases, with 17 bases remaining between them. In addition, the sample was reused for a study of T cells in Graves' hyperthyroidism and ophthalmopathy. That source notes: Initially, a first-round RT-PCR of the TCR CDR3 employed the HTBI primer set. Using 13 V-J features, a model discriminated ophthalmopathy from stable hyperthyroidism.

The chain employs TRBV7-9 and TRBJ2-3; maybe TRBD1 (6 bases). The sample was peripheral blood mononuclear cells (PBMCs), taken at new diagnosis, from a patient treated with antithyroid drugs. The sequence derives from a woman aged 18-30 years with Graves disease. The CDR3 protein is CASSPRQEGTTDTQYF. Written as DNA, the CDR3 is TGTGCCAGCAGCCCAAGACAGGAAGGGACCACAGATACGCAGTATTTT.